This TCR beta chain originates from a study of CD8+CD57+ T cells in acquired aplastic anemia. The use of genomic DNA as template underpinned the TCR beta VDJ and CDR3 profiling. TCRdb reprocessed the reads with MiXCR, giving one entry per CDR3 protein. Of about 75,000 distinct CDR3 sequences in the sample, roughly three quarters were seen once. The authors sequenced patients whose flow cytometry had shown CD8+CD57+ cell expansion. The CDR3 consists of 14 residues. Deletions cut 6 bases from V and 3 bases from J, with 15 bases between. The germline CDR1 and CDR2 sequences are MNHEY and SMNVEV (reference sequence).

This TCR came from a human donor with aplastic anemia. Sequencing was carried out using sorted CD4+, CD8+, or CD8+CD57+ T cells (not recorded which) from PBMCs. The gene calls are TRBV27 and TRBJ2-7; the D is unclear. The CDR3 region has the DNA TGTGCCAGCAGCCAGGTCGGACCGAGCTACGAGCAGTACTTC. It codes for CASSQVGPSYEQYF.